Sequencing of this T cell receptor beta chain was carried out in a study of blood T cell repertoires in COVID-19. The repertoire was sequenced with immunoSEQ multiplex PCR; TCRdb's copy has only in-frame clones and lacks some. The sample lists about 200,000 clones, 82% occurring once. This clone was seen a single time. There are 12 residues in the CDR3. The germline CDR1 and CDR2 sequences are KGHDR and SFDVKD. V lost 7 bases and J lost 5, with 7 bases in between. The V gene is TRBV24-1, the J gene TRBJ2-2, with D unclear. The origin of this receptor is a woman aged 80 or older with COVID-19, enrolled during active disease. Sequenced material: peripheral blood. CDR3 loop: CATRARTGELFF. The CDR3 bases are TGTGCCACCAGGGCCAGGACCGGGGAGCTGTTTTTT.